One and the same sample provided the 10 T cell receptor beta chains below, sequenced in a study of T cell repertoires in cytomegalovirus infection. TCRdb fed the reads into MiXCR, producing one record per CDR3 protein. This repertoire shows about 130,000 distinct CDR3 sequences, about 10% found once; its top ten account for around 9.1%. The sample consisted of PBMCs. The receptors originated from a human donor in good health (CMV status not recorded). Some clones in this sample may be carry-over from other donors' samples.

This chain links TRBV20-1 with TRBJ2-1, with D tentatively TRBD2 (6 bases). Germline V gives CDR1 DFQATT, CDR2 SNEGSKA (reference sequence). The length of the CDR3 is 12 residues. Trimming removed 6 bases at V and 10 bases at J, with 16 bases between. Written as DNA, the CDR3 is TGCAGTGCCGACCCGACTAGTCTCGAGCAGTTCTTC. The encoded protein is CSADPTSLEQFF.

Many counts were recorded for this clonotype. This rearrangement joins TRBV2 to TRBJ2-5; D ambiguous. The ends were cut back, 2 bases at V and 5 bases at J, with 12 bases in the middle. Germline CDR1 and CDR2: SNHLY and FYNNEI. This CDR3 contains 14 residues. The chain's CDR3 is CASSEFGIEETQYF. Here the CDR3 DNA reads TGTGCCAGCAGTGAATTTGGTATCGAGGAGACCCAGTACTTC.

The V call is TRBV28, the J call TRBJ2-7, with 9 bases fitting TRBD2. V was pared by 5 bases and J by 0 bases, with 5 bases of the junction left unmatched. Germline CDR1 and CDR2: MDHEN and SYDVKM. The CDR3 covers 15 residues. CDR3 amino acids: CASSATSGYSYEQYF. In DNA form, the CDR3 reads TGTGCCAGCAGTGCGACTAGCGGTTACTCCTACGAGCAGTACTTC. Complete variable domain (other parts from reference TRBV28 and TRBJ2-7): DVKVTQSSRYLVKRTGEKVFLECVQDMDHENMFWYRQDPGLGLRLIYFSYDVKMKEKGDIPEGYSVSREKKERFSLILESASTNQTSMYLCASSATSGYSYEQYFGPGTRLTVT.

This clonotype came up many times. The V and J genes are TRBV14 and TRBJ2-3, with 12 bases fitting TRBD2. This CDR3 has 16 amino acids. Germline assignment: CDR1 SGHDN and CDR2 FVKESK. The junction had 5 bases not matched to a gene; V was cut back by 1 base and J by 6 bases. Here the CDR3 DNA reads TGTGCCAGCAGCCAAGTTGGACTAGCGGGGTTGGATACGCAGTATTTT. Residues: CASSQVGLAGLDTQYF.

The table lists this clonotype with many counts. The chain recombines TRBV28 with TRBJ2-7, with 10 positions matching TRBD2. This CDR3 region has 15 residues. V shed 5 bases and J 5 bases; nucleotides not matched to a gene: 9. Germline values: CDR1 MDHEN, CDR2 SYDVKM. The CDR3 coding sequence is TGTGCCAGCAGTAGTCCCGGGACTAGCGACAACGAGCAGTACTTC. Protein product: CASSSPGTSDNEQYF.

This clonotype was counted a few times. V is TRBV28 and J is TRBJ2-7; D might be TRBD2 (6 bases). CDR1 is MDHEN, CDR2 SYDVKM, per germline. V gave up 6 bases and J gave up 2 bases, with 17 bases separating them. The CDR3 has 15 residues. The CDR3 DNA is TGTGCCAGCAGCCCCCGCGGGACGCCTACCTACGAGCAGTACTTC. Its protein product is CASSPRGTPTYEQYF.

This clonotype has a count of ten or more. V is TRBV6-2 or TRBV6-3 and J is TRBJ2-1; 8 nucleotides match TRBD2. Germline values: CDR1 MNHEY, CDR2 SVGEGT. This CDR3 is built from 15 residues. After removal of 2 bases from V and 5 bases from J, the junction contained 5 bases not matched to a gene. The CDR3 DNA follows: TGTGCCAGCAGTTACCGTCGGGGGGGGCACAATGAGCAGTTCTTC. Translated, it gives CASSYRRGGHNEQFF.

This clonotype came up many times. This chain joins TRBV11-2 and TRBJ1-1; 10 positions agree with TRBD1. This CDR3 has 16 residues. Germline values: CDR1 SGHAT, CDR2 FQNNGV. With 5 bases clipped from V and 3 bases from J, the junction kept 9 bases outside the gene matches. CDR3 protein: CASSIGQGGQDTEAFF. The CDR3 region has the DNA TGTGCCAGCAGCATCGGACAGGGGGGACAGGACACTGAAGCTTTCTTT.

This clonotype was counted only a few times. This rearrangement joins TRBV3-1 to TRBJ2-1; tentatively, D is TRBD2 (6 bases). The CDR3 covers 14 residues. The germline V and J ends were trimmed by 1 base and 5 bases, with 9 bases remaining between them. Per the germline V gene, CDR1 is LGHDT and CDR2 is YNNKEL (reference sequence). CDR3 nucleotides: TGTGCCAGCAGCCAAGCGGAGGGAAACAATGAGCAGTTCTTC. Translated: CASSQAEGNNEQFF.

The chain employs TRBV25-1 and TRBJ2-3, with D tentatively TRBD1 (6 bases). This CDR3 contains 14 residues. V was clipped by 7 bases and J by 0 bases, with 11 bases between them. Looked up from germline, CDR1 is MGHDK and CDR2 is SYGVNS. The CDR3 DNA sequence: TGTGCCAGCACACAGGGTCGTAGCACAGATACGCAGTATTTT. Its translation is CASTQGRSTDTQYF.